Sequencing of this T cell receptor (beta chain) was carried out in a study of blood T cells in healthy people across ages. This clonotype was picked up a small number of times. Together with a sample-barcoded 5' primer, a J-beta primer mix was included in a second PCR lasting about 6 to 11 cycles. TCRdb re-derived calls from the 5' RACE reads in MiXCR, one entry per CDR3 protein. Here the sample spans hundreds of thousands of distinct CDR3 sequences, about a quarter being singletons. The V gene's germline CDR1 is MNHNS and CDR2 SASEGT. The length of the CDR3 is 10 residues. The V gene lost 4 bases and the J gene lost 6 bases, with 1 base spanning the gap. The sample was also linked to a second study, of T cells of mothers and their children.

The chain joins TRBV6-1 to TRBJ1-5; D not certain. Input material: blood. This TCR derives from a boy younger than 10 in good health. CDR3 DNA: TGTGCCAGCAGTGTTCAGCCCCAGCATTTT. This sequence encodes CASSVQPQHF.